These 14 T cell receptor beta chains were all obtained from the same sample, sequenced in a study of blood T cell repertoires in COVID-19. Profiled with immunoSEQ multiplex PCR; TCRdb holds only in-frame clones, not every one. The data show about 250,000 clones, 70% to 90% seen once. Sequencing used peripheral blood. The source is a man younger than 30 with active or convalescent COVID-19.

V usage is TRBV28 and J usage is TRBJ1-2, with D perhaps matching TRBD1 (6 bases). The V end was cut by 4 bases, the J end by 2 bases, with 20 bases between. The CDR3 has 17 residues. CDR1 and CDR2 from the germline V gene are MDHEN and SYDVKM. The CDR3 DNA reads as TGTGCCAGCAGTTCCCCTATCCGACAGGCGCCCAACTATGGCTACACCTTC. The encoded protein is CASSSPIRQAPNYGYTF.

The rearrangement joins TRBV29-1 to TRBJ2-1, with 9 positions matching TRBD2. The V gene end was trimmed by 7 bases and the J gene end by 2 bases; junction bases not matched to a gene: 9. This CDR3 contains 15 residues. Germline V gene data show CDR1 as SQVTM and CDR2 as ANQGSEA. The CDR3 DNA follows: TGCAGCGCCCCTGGTAGCGGGAGTGCCTACAATGAGCAGTTCTTC. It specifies CSAPGSGSAYNEQFF.

CDR3 DNA: TGTGCCAGCAGCGGGGGGGTTCGCACAGATACGCAGTATTTT. Translated: CASSGGVRTDTQYF. This sequence joins TRBV9 and TRBJ2-3; tentatively, D is TRBD2 (6 bases). From germline, CDR1 is SGDLS and CDR2 YYNGEE. This CDR3 region has 14 residues. The ends were cut back, 3 bases at V and 1 base at J, with 9 bases in the middle.

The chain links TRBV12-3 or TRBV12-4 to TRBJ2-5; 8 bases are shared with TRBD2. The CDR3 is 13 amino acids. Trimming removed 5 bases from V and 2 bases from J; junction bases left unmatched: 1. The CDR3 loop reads CASSSGGQETQYF. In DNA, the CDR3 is TGTGCCAGCAGTAGCGGGGGACAAGAGACCCAGTACTTC.

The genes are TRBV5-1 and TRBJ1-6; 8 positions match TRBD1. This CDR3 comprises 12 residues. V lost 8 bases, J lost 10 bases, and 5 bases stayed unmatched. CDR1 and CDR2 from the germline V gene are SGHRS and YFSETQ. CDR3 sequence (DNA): TGCGCCAGTGGGACAGGATCCTCACCCCTCCACTTT. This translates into CASGTGSSPLHF.

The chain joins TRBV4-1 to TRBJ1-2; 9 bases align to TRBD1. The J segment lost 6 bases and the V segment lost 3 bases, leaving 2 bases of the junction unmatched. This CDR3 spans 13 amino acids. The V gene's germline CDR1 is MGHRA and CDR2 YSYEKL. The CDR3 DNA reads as TGCGCCAGCAGCCAGGGACAGGGTAATGGCTACACCTTC. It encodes CASSQGQGNGYTF.

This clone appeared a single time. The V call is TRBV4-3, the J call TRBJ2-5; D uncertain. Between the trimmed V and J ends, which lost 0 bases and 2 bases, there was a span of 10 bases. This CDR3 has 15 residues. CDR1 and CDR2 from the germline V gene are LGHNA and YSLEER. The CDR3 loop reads CASSQEVVYQETQYF. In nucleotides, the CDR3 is TGCGCCAGCAGCCAAGAGGTAGTCTATCAAGAGACCCAGTACTTC.

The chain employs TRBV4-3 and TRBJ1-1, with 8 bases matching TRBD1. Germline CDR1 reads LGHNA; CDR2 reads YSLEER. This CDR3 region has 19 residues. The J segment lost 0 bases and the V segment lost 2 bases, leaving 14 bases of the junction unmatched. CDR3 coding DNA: TGCGCCAGCAGCCAATTGAGGACAGGGATTCGGGACCTGAACACTGAAGCTTTCTTT. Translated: CASSQLRTGIRDLNTEAFF.

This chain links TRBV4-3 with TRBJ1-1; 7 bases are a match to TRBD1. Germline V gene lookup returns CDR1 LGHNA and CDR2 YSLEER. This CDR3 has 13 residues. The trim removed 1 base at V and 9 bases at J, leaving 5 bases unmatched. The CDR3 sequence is CASSQVQGDKAFF. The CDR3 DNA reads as TGCGCCAGCAGCCAAGTTCAGGGGGATAAAGCTTTCTTT.

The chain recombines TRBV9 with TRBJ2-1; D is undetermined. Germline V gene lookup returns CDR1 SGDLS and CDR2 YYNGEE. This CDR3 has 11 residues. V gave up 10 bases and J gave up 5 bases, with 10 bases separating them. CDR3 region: CASSTNNEQFF. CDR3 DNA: TGTGCCTCCTCTACCAACAATGAGCAGTTCTTC.

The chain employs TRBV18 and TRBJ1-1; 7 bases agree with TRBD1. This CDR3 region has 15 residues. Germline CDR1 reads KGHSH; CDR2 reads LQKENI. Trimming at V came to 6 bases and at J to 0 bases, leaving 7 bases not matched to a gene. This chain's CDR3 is CASSLDRAMNTEAFF. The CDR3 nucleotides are TGTGCCAGCTCTCTCGACAGGGCTATGAACACTGAAGCTTTCTTT. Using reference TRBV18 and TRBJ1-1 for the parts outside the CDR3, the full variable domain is NAGVMQNPRHLVRRRGQEARLRCSPMKGHSHVYWYRQLPEEGLKFMVYLQKENIIDESGMPKERFSAEFPKEGPSILRIQQVVRGDSAAYFCASSLDRAMNTEAFFGQGTRLTVV.

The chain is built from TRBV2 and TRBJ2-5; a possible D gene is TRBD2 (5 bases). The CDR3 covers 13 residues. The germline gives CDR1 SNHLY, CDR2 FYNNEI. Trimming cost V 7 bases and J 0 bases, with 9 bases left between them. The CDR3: CASMEANQETQYF. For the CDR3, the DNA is TGTGCCAGCATGGAGGCCAACCAAGAGACCCAGTACTTC.

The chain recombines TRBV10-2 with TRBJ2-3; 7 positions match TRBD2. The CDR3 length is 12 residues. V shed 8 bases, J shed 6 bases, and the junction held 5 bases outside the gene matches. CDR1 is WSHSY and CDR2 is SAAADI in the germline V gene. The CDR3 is CASGVLADTQYF. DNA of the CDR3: TGCGCCAGCGGAGTACTAGCGGATACGCAGTATTTT.

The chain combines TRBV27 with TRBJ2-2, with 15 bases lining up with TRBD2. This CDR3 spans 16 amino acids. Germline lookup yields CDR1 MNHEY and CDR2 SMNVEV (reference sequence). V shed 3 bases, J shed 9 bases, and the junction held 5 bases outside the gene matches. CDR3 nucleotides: TGTGCCAGCAGTTTCTGGACTAGCGGGGGGGCCCGGGAGCTGTTTTTT. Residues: CASSFWTSGGARELFF.